Listed here are 28 T cell receptor beta chains from one sample, sequenced in a study of blood T cell repertoires in COVID-19. Produced via immunoSEQ multiplex PCR; TCRdb's table is partial and in-frame only. Of about 150,000 clones listed, approximately 84% are singletons. The sequenced sample was peripheral blood. The receptors were sampled from a man aged 70 or older with active or convalescent COVID-19.

This chain links TRBV6-1 with TRBJ1-5; 9 bases are a match to TRBD1. The V gene end was trimmed by 2 bases and the J gene end by 4 bases; junction bases not matched to a gene: 18. This CDR3 contains 20 residues. Germline V gene lookup returns CDR1 MNHNS and CDR2 SASEGT. CDR3 nucleotides: TGTGCCAGCAGTGAAAGAAGGGGACAGGGAGTCCTTACAATGAATCAGCCCCAGCATTTT. Amino acids: CASSERRGQGVLTMNQPQHF.

The chain uses TRBV6-2 or TRBV6-3 and TRBJ1-1; no firm D call. The CDR3 sequence is 12 residues long. V gave up 6 bases and J gave up 5 bases, with 10 bases separating them. Germline loops: CDR1 MNHEY, CDR2 SVGEGT. CDR3 nucleotides: TGTGCCAGCAGCCTCAGGATGACTGAAGCTTTCTTT. Its translation is CASSLRMTEAFF.

In its sample, this clone was seen once. The genes are TRBV20-1 and TRBJ1-4; 7 nucleotides line up with TRBD1. CDR1 is DFQATT, CDR2 SNEGSKA, per germline (reference sequence). This CDR3 is built from 13 residues. V lost 3 bases and J lost 7; bases outside the gene matches: 5. CDR3 region: CSASPGGPEKLFF. The DNA of the CDR3 is TGCAGTGCTAGTCCAGGGGGACCTGAAAAACTGTTTTTT.

The V gene is TRBV11-2, the J gene TRBJ2-5; D not certain. Germline-derived CDR1 and CDR2 are SGHAT and FQNNGV. The CDR3 has 13 amino acids. V shed 3 bases and J shed 2 bases, with 7 bases lying between them. CDR3 sequence: CASSFGSQETQYF. CDR3 bases: TGTGCCAGCAGCTTTGGCAGTCAAGAGACCCAGTACTTC.

V is TRBV23-1 and J is TRBJ2-1; 15 bases match TRBD2. TRBV23-1 is placed among ORFs of uncertain function. This CDR3 spans 18 amino acids. V lost 6 bases to trimming and J lost 10 bases; unmatched junction nucleotides: 16. DNA of the CDR3: TGCGCCAGCAGAGGGAGTACTGGACTAGCGGGGGGGCAGGAGGAGCAGTTCTTC. This translates into CASRGSTGLAGGQEEQFF.

The chain employs TRBV5-1 and TRBJ1-1, with 7 bases matching TRBD1. Germline V gene sequence: CDR1 SGHRS, CDR2 YFSETQ. With 5 bases clipped from V and 0 bases from J, the junction kept 10 bases outside the gene matches. The CDR3 loop spans 16 amino acids. CDR3 loop: CASSSRQGQMNTEAFF. The CDR3 DNA sequence: TGCGCCAGCAGTTCTCGACAGGGCCAAATGAACACTGAAGCTTTCTTT.

V usage is TRBV7-2 and J usage is TRBJ1-4, with 9 bases that match TRBD1. CDR3 length: 17 residues. CDR1 and CDR2 (germline): SGHTA, FQGNSA. The V and J ends lost 4 bases and 7 bases, in that order; junction bases with no gene match: 13. CDR3 residues: CASSSKGTGIGGEKLFF. CDR3 sequence (DNA): TGTGCCAGCAGCTCGAAGGGGACAGGGATCGGGGGTGAAAAACTGTTTTTT.

CDR3 residues: CASSLERGGREGQPQHF. The CDR3 nucleotides are TGTGCCAGCAGCTTGGAGAGAGGAGGAAGGGAAGGTCAGCCCCAGCATTTT. The rearrangement joins TRBV5-8 to TRBJ1-5, with no clear D. The CDR3 runs to 17 residues. Trimming took off 0 bases at V and 6 bases at J, with 19 bases between the two ends. CDR1 is SGHTS, CDR2 YDEGEE, per germline.

The chain links TRBV6-2 or TRBV6-3 to TRBJ1-5; D ambiguous. V was shortened by 6 bases and J by 4 bases, with 16 bases between the two germline ends. Germline V gives CDR1 MNHEY, CDR2 SVGEGT. The CDR3 is 15 amino acids. The CDR3 nucleotides read TGTGCCAGCAGCCCACGAGGGCGCGAAAATCAGCCCCAGCATTTT. Its protein product is CASSPRGRENQPQHF.

The chain joins TRBV9 to TRBJ2-7; the D gene is possibly TRBD1 (6 bases). V was shortened by 4 bases and J by 7 bases, with 18 bases between the two germline ends. CDR1 and CDR2 from the germline V gene are SGDLS and YYNGEE. The CDR3 totals 14 residues. CDR3 DNA sequence: TGTGCCAGCAGCCCCCGGACAGTACCTACTGAGCAGTACTTC. Its translation is CASSPRTVPTEQYF.

The rearrangement uses TRBV28 and TRBJ1-4; D gene ambiguous. Germline assignment: CDR1 MDHEN and CDR2 SYDVKM. The CDR3 extends over 15 amino acids. V was trimmed by 7 bases and J by 2 bases, leaving 14 bases between them. For the CDR3, the DNA is TGTGCCAGCACCTCCTTGAGGGTTACTAATGAAAAACTGTTTTTT. Protein: CASTSLRVTNEKLFF.

The chain couples TRBV10-3 to TRBJ2-7, with TRBD1 identical over 7 bases. The CDR3 sequence is 15 residues long. Germline loops: CDR1 ENHRY, CDR2 SYGVKD. Losses at the gene ends were 6 bases for V and 1 base for J; bases not matched to a gene: 9. This chain's CDR3 is CAISRDRVISYEQYF. CDR3 coding DNA: TGTGCCATCAGCCGAGACAGGGTTATTTCCTACGAGCAGTACTTC.

DNA of the CDR3: TGTGCCAGCAGCCGAGTAAGGGGACTAGCGGGAGGGCGAAACGAGCAGTACTTC. It specifies CASSRVRGLAGGRNEQYF. The chain has TRBV7-8 and TRBJ2-7, with 16 bases that match TRBD2. The germline gives CDR1 SGHVS, CDR2 FQNEAQ. The CDR3 runs to 18 residues. Trimming removed 5 bases from V and 5 bases from J; junction bases left unmatched: 12.

This chain connects TRBV7-9 to TRBJ2-1; 10 bases are shared with TRBD2. This CDR3 contains 16 residues. Per the germline V gene, CDR1 is SEHNR and CDR2 is FQNEAQ (reference sequence). The trim removed 5 bases at V and 7 bases at J, leaving 11 bases unmatched. CDR3: CASSRDGLAVLNEQFF. The CDR3 nucleotides read TGTGCCAGCAGCCGCGATGGACTAGCGGTCTTAAATGAGCAGTTCTTC.

J is TRBJ2-2 and V is TRBV5-1, with 7 bases that match TRBD1. J was trimmed by 6 bases and V by 5 bases; bases with no gene match: 10. This CDR3 has 15 residues. From germline, CDR1 is SGHRS and CDR2 YFSETQ. The CDR3 is CASRTGTGEAGELFF. Here the CDR3 DNA reads TGCGCCAGCAGGACCGGAACAGGGGAAGCCGGGGAGCTGTTTTTT.

This clone was counted a few times. This chain uses TRBV9 with TRBJ1-2; D remains unclear. Germline V gives CDR1 SGDLS, CDR2 YYNGEE. Trimming pared 2 bases from V and 5 bases from J, leaving 16 bases between. The length of the CDR3 is 15 residues. The CDR3 sequence: CASSVGSATLYGYTF. CDR3 in DNA: TGTGCCAGCAGCGTCGGGTCCGCAACCCTTTATGGCTACACCTTC. Drawing the rest from reference TRBV9 and TRBJ1-2, the complete variable domain is DSGVTQTPKHLITATGQRVTLRCSPRSGDLSVYWYQQSLDQGLQFLIQYYNGEERAKGNILERFSAQQFPDLHSELNLSSLELGDSALYFCASSVGSATLYGYTFGSGTRLTVV.

The chain's CDR3 is CASSATGSAEKLFF. The DNA for the CDR3 is TGTGCCAGCAGCGCGACAGGGTCGGCCGAAAAACTGTTTTTT. The chain carries TRBV2 and TRBJ1-4, with 7 bases lining up with TRBD1. The V gene's germline CDR1 is SNHLY and CDR2 FYNNEI. The CDR3 consists of 14 residues. V gave up 6 bases and J gave up 8 bases; unmatched junction bases: 9.

V usage is TRBV5-4 and J usage is TRBJ2-7; TRBD1 matches 10 bases. V trimming: 4 bases; J trimming: 6 bases; junction bases outside the gene matches: 7. The CDR3 runs to 14 residues. Germline assignment: CDR1 SGHNT and CDR2 YYREEE (reference sequence). In DNA form, the CDR3 reads TGTGCCAGCAGCCCCGGGACAGGGGTTTCCGAGCAGTACTTC. Its translation is CASSPGTGVSEQYF.

V usage is TRBV7-8 and J usage is TRBJ1-1; 7 bases agree with TRBD1. CDR3 length: 19 residues. Germline assignment: CDR1 SGHVS and CDR2 FQNEAQ. The ends lost 1 base at V and 1 base at J; junction bases unmatched: 15. CDR3 sequence (DNA): TGTGCCAGCAGCTTAGATTACGGGGCAGGGGGACTGAGGAACACTGAAGCTTTCTTT. Translating gives CASSLDYGAGGLRNTEAFF.

The chain uses TRBV5-1 and TRBJ1-4; D may be TRBD1 (6 bases). CDR1 and CDR2 (germline): SGHRS, YFSETQ. V gave up 3 bases and J gave up 8 bases, with 23 bases separating them. CDR3 length: 17 amino acids. This CDR3 is CASSWGYTGSHGEKLFF. The CDR3 nucleotides read TGCGCCAGCAGCTGGGGATATACAGGGTCCCATGGGGAAAAACTGTTTTTT.

This clone was observed a few times. One junction end does not reproduce the germline sequence, and a read error may be involved. The chain uses TRBV7-7 and TRBJ2-7; 7 bases align to TRBD1. Germline loops: CDR1 SSHAT, CDR2 FNYEAQ (reference sequence). CDR3 length: 15 residues. The CDR3 here is CASSQSPGQSGEQYF. The CDR3 nucleotides read TGTGCTAGCAGCCAAAGCCCGGGACAGTCTGGCGAGCAGTACTTC.

The gene calls are TRBV6-5 and TRBJ2-7; 7 bases agree with TRBD2. Trimming took 7 bases from V and 6 from J; bases not matched to a gene: 15. CDR1 and CDR2 (germline): MNHEY, SVGAGI. This CDR3 has 15 amino acids. The CDR3, as DNA: TGTGCCAGCACCTCTTGGGGCGGGAGTACGGGCGAGCAGTACTTC. Residues: CASTSWGGSTGEQYF.

CDR3 DNA: TGTGCCAGCAGCTTTTTAAAAGAAAAACTGTTTTTT. Residues: CASSFLKEKLFF. The chain links TRBV7-9 to TRBJ1-4; D gene uncertain. This CDR3 has 12 residues. Germline loops: CDR1 SEHNR, CDR2 FQNEAQ (reference sequence). The V and J ends lost 3 bases and 8 bases respectively, with 7 bases between them.

V usage is TRBV11-2 and J usage is TRBJ2-7, with D possibly being TRBD1 (5 bases). Looked up from germline, CDR1 is SGHAT and CDR2 is FQNNGV. This CDR3 has 15 residues. The V end lost 2 bases, the J end lost 3 bases, and 14 bases lay between the germline ends. CDR3 region: CASSLSTGSYYEQYF. CDR3 nucleotides: TGTGCCAGCAGCTTATCTACAGGCAGTTACTACGAGCAGTACTTC.

The DNA of the CDR3 is TGTGCCAGCAGTTTTGAGCGTGGCTACACCTTC. Its translation is CASSFERGYTF. V is TRBV28 and J is TRBJ1-2, with D unresolved. V gave up 3 bases and J gave up 7 bases, with 6 bases separating them. CDR3 length: 11 residues. Germline CDR1 and CDR2: MDHEN and SYDVKM.

The CDR3 DNA reads TGTGCCACCAGCAGAGTTACAGGGGAAAAACTGTTTTTT. Amino acids: CATSRVTGEKLFF. This chain links TRBV15 with TRBJ1-4; D may be TRBD1 (6 bases). Per the germline V gene, CDR1 is LNHNV and CDR2 is YYDKDF (reference sequence). CDR3 size: 13 residues. V lost 1 base to trimming and J lost 8 bases, with 8 bases between them.

The chain is built from TRBV2 and TRBJ1-1, with 7 bases aligning to TRBD1. V lost 0 bases, J lost 3 bases, and 7 bases stayed unmatched. CDR3 size: 16 residues. From germline, CDR1 is SNHLY and CDR2 FYNNEI. The CDR3 protein is CASSEARTGRDTEAFF. CDR3 nucleotide sequence: TGTGCCAGCAGTGAAGCCCGGACAGGCCGAGACACTGAAGCTTTCTTT.

This chain connects TRBV7-9 to TRBJ2-3; D might be TRBD1 (5 bases). Trimming took off 2 bases at V and 6 bases at J, with 6 bases between the two ends. CDR3 length: 12 residues. Germline V gene data show CDR1 as SEHNR and CDR2 as FQNEAQ (reference sequence). The CDR3, as DNA: TGTGCCAGCAGCTTAAAGGGGGATACGCAGTATTTT. This translates into CASSLKGDTQYF.